The clone carrying this T cell receptor (beta chain) was counted once. These data originate in a study of control samples from healthy donors and cancer patients. The CDR3 is 14 residues long. The ends were cut back, 1 base at V and 5 bases at J, with 11 bases in the middle. Germline V CDR1 and CDR2: SGHTA, FQGNSA. Sequenced by immunoSEQ multiplex PCR; TCRdb stores in-frame clones only, minus some. The profile shows about 140,000 clones, 85% to 95% of them singletons. The chain couples TRBV7-2 to TRBJ1-2, with a tentative D call TRBD1 (5 bases). The sequence derives from a man aged 35 to 55 in good health. The sample comprised blood. CDR3 coding DNA: TGTGCCAGCAGCTTAGGGGTAGGGACGTATGGCTACACCTTC. Its protein product is CASSLGVGTYGYTF.